This paragraph reports one TCR beta chain. Its antigen is not known. Extracted from the samples, RNA was reverse transcribed into cDNA to serve as the sequencing template. The repertoire was sequenced with immunoSEQ multiplex PCR; TCRdb's copy has only in-frame clones and lacks some. The sample holds about 120,000 clones, approximately 60% seen once. The V gene's germline CDR1 is SQVTM and CDR2 ANQGSEA. The CDR3 length is 14 residues. Trimming left V 6 bases short and J 1 base short, with 12 bases between. These data come from a study of CD8+ T cells in alopecia areata. Regarding the study as a whole: Mice gave a clearer picture of TCR sharing than patients did, possibly for HLA-related reasons.

The gene calls are TRBV29-1 and TRBJ2-2; D unresolved. This sequence was found in a human donor in good health. Sample: CD4+ T cells sorted from blood. This CDR3 is CSVKGPLNTGELFF. The CDR3 DNA reads as TGCAGCGTCAAAGGTCCTCTGAACACCGGGGAGCTGTTTTTT.